The next 26 T cell receptor beta chains were all read from a single sample in a study of blood T cell repertoires in COVID-19. Profiling relied on immunoSEQ multiplex PCR, and the TCRdb table lists in-frame clones only, not all of them. The data hold approximately 97,000 clones, with about 88% observed a single time. Material for sequencing was peripheral blood. Receptor source: a man over 45 with active or convalescent COVID-19.

This chain connects TRBV5-1 to TRBJ2-1, with 11 bases fitting TRBD2. V lost 0 bases to trimming and J lost 1 base; unmatched junction nucleotides: 15. The CDR3 contains 21 residues. Germline V gene sequence: CDR1 SGHRS, CDR2 YFSETQ. CDR3 amino acids: CASSLEKTGTSGSSSYNEQFF. The DNA for the CDR3 is TGCGCCAGCAGCTTGGAGAAAACCGGGACTAGCGGTTCAAGTTCCTACAATGAGCAGTTCTTC.

The table lists this clone with a count of one. The chain recombines TRBV10-2 with TRBJ2-5; TRBD1 matches at 9 bases. Per germline, CDR1 WSHSY and CDR2 SAAADI. This CDR3 is built from 15 residues. The J segment lost 4 bases and the V segment lost 1 base, leaving 4 bases of the junction unmatched. The CDR3 bases are TGCGCCAGCAGTGAGTTACAGGGGGCCTCAGAGACCCAGTACTTC. Amino acids: CASSELQGASETQYF.

CDR3 in DNA: TGTGCCAGTAGTCCGACAGGGGGTAATGAAAAACTGTTTTTT. Translation: CASSPTGGNEKLFF. The J gene is TRBJ1-4, the V gene TRBV19; 9 nucleotides agree with TRBD1. V lost 5 bases to trimming and J lost 4 bases; unmatched junction nucleotides: 2. The germline V gene encodes CDR1 LNHDA and CDR2 SQIVND (reference sequence). The CDR3 runs 14 residues.

The rearrangement links TRBV10-3 to TRBJ2-3; TRBD1 agrees at 7 bases. Per germline, CDR1 ENHRY and CDR2 SYGVKD. The CDR3 contains 16 residues. The ends lost 10 bases at V and 2 bases at J; junction bases unmatched: 15. CDR3 nucleotide sequence: TGTGCCACCTTACCCCGGGACAGTGTTTCCACAGATACGCAGTATTTT. This encodes CATLPRDSVSTDTQYF.

This clone was counted a few times. V usage is TRBV6-1 and J usage is TRBJ1-2, with D maybe TRBD1 (6 bases). The length of the CDR3 is 14 residues. V gave up 1 base and J gave up 4 bases, with 10 bases separating them. Germline V gene sequence: CDR1 MNHNS, CDR2 SASEGT. This CDR3 is CASSEGTASYGYTF. Here the CDR3 DNA reads TGTGCCAGCAGTGAAGGGACAGCAAGCTATGGCTACACCTTC.

The CDR3 DNA reads TGTGCCAGCAGCCAATCAGGGGATGGATATGGCTACACCTTC. Translating gives CASSQSGDGYGYTF. The rearrangement links TRBV3-1 (or the pseudogene TRBV3-2) to TRBJ1-2, with D possibly being TRBD1 (6 bases). CDR1 and CDR2 from the germline V gene are LGHDT and YNNKEL (reference sequence). Trimming pared 2 bases from V and 5 bases from J, leaving 12 bases between. CDR3 length: 14 amino acids.

This chain joins TRBV30 and TRBJ1-4; 7 bases are shared with TRBD1. The CDR3 length is 15 residues. Germline trimming cut 7 bases from V and 0 bases from J; bases unmatched to any gene: 8. The germline V gene has CDR1 GTSNPN and CDR2 SVGIG (reference sequence). The CDR3 DNA reads as TGTGCCTCCGGGACAGAGGGAACAACTAATGAAAAACTGTTTTTT. Its protein is CASGTEGTTNEKLFF.

The chain employs TRBV12-3 or TRBV12-4 and TRBJ1-1, with D perhaps TRBD1 (6 bases). V dropped 8 bases and J dropped 8 bases, with 15 bases sitting between them. The CDR3 totals 12 residues. The chain's CDR3 is CASDRGTGEAFF. Written as DNA, the CDR3 is TGTGCCAGCGACCGTGGAACAGGGGAAGCTTTCTTT.

There are a few counts of this clone. The V and J genes are TRBV10-1 and TRBJ1-1; 8 positions match TRBD1. From germline, CDR1 is WNHNN and CDR2 SYGVQD (reference sequence). The CDR3 is made up of 14 amino acids. V shed 2 bases and J 5 bases; nucleotides not matched to a gene: 4. The CDR3, as DNA: TGCGCCAGCAGTGAGGACAGGGGTAGAACTGAAGCTTTCTTT. It yields the protein CASSEDRGRTEAFF.

In this sample, this clone turned up a few times. The chain has TRBV6-6 and TRBJ1-5; 10 nucleotides align to TRBD1. Germline V gene lookup returns CDR1 MNHNY and CDR2 SVGAGI (reference sequence). Losses at the gene ends were 6 bases for V and 7 bases for J; bases not matched to a gene: 9. The CDR3 runs 15 residues. For the CDR3, the DNA is TGTGCCAGCAGGGAAGACAGGGGGCTAGGGCAGCCCCAGCATTTT. Its translation is CASREDRGLGQPQHF.

This clone was counted a few times. The chain is built from TRBV6-6 and TRBJ2-1, with 7 bases that match TRBD1. In germline, CDR1 is MNHNY, CDR2 SVGAGI (reference sequence). V shed 3 bases, J shed 9 bases, and the junction held 14 bases outside the gene matches. The CDR3 sequence is 16 residues long. As DNA, the CDR3 is TGTGCCAGCAGTTATCCCGCCCTGACAGGGTGGGGTGAGCAGTTCTTC. This encodes CASSYPALTGWGEQFF.

The genes are TRBV5-1 and TRBJ2-3; tentatively, D is TRBD1 (5 bases). Per the germline V gene, CDR1 is SGHRS and CDR2 is YFSETQ. The CDR3 has 14 residues. V was shortened by 4 bases and J by 2 bases, with 11 bases between the two germline ends. In DNA form, the CDR3 reads TGCGCCAGCAGCAGAGAACAGGTCACAGATACGCAGTATTTT. It specifies CASSREQVTDTQYF.

The chain links TRBV11-2 to TRBJ2-5; possible D gene TRBD1, 6 bases. Trimming took 3 bases from V and 2 from J, leaving 13 bases between them. CDR1 is SGHAT, CDR2 FQNNGV, per germline. The CDR3 contains 15 residues. CDR3 sequence (DNA): TGTGCCAGCAGCTTGATGACAGGCCCGCAAGAGACCCAGTACTTC. Translation gives CASSLMTGPQETQYF.

This clone appeared a few times. V and J are TRBV10-1 and TRBJ1-2; D may be TRBD1 (6 bases). With 4 bases removed from V and 10 bases from J, the gap between germline ends came to 16 bases. CDR1 and CDR2 from the germline V gene are WNHNN and SYGVQD (reference sequence). This CDR3 region has 13 residues. The CDR3 loop reads CASSAGTKKDYTF. CDR3 coding DNA: TGCGCCAGCAGTGCCGGGACAAAGAAGGACTACACCTTC.

For this clone: The identical CDR3 is also encoded by other nucleotide sequences in the sample. The chain joins TRBV19 to TRBJ1-1; tentatively, D is TRBD1 (6 bases). The germline V and J ends were trimmed by 5 bases and 0 bases, with 10 bases remaining between them. CDR3 size: 14 residues. Germline values: CDR1 LNHDA, CDR2 SQIVND (reference sequence). The CDR3 protein is CASSPGQLNTEAFF. The CDR3 DNA reads TGTGCCAGTAGTCCCGGACAGTTGAACACTGAAGCTTTCTTT.

The chain combines TRBV2 with TRBJ1-2, with 7 bases matching TRBD1. This CDR3 contains 13 residues. Germline V lookup: CDR1 SNHLY, CDR2 FYNNEI. Trimming removed 7 bases from V and 8 bases from J; junction bases left unmatched: 10. CDR3 coding DNA: TGTGCCAGCATCCCTTCGACAGGGAACGGCTACACCTTC. Translated, it gives CASIPSTGNGYTF.

V and J are TRBV19 and TRBJ1-5; the match to TRBD1 covers 7 bases. V lost 2 bases to trimming and J lost 3 bases; unmatched junction nucleotides: 4. Per germline, CDR1 LNHDA and CDR2 SQIVND (reference sequence). This CDR3 has 15 residues. CDR3 coding DNA: TGTGCCAGTAGTATACCGGACAGGCACAATCAGCCCCAGCATTTT. Translating gives CASSIPDRHNQPQHF.

CDR3 sequence reads: CACRDRAYEQYV. CDR3 DNA: TGTGCCTGTCGGGACAGGGCCTACGAGCAGTACGTC. This chain uses TRBV6-5 with TRBJ2-7; TRBD1 aligns across 9 bases. The CDR3 covers 12 residues. CDR1 is MNHEY, CDR2 SVGAGI, per germline. J lost 2 bases, V lost 11 bases, and 4 bases had no gene match.

This clone has only one observation. The chain joins TRBV2 to TRBJ2-2; D is possibly TRBD1 (5 bases). V was trimmed by 5 bases and J by 5 bases, leaving 6 bases between them. This CDR3 has 12 amino acids. CDR1 is SNHLY, CDR2 FYNNEI, per germline. The DNA for the CDR3 is TGTGCCAGCAGTTCAGGGACCGGGGAGCTGTTTTTT. This translates into CASSSGTGELFF.

This rearrangement joins TRBV5-1 to TRBJ2-1; D is perhaps TRBD2 (6 bases). Germline values: CDR1 SGHRS, CDR2 YFSETQ. This CDR3 has 12 residues. V lost 4 bases and J lost 8, with 10 bases in between. The CDR3 coding sequence is TGCGCCAGCAGCCCGGGGGAGGATGAGCAGTTCTTC. Its protein is CASSPGEDEQFF.

This clone was counted between two and nine times. CDR3 bases: TGTGCCACCAGCAGAGGAGGGGCAGGGGATACAGATACGCAGTATTTT. Translated, it gives CATSRGGAGDTDTQYF. The chain joins TRBV15 to TRBJ2-3; tentatively, D is TRBD1 (6 bases). Per germline, CDR1 LNHNV and CDR2 YYDKDF (reference sequence). V was pared by 1 base and J by 3 bases, with 14 bases between. This CDR3 has 16 amino acids.

The rearrangement links TRBV7-6 to TRBJ1-3; D possibly corresponds to TRBD1 (6 bases). Trimming left V 0 bases short and J 4 bases short, with 10 bases between. The CDR3 spans 15 residues. In germline, CDR1 is SGHVS, CDR2 FNYEAQ. CDR3 bases: TGTGCCAGCAGCTTAGCATCAGGGGCAGGAAACACCATATATTTT. It translates to CASSLASGAGNTIYF.

This clone appeared once. The chain links TRBV3-1 (or the pseudogene TRBV3-2) to TRBJ1-2; D remains unclear. Between the trimmed V and J ends, which lost 0 bases and 6 bases, there was a span of 5 bases. Looked up from germline, CDR1 is LGHDT and CDR2 is YNNKEL (reference sequence). This CDR3 comprises 12 residues. The CDR3 sequence is CASSQERNGYTF. In DNA form, the CDR3 reads TGTGCCAGCAGCCAAGAGCGGAATGGCTACACCTTC.

This chain joins TRBV6-4 and TRBJ2-7, with 9 bases aligning to TRBD1. CDR3 size: 14 residues. Losses at the gene ends were 7 bases for V and 4 bases for J; bases not matched to a gene: 8. CDR1 is MRHNA and CDR2 is SNTAGT in the germline V gene. CDR3 sequence reads: CASTLTGGRYEQYV. The CDR3 DNA sequence: TGTGCCAGCACATTGACAGGGGGGAGGTACGAGCAGTACGTC.

The chain links TRBV30 to TRBJ1-3, with 8 bases lining up with TRBD1. Germline assignment: CDR1 GTSNPN and CDR2 SVGIG (reference sequence). The ends lost 4 bases at V and 4 bases at J; junction bases unmatched: 9. The CDR3 is 15 amino acids. CDR3 sequence: CAWTGQGVAGNTIYF. The CDR3 DNA sequence: TGTGCCTGGACTGGACAGGGAGTGGCGGGAAACACCATATATTTT.

The chain couples TRBV6-5 to TRBJ2-7; 10 bases map to TRBD1. CDR1 MNHEY and CDR2 SVGAGI come from the germline V gene. The CDR3 sequence is 14 residues long. The V gene end was trimmed by 2 bases and the J gene end by 3 bases; junction bases not matched to a gene: 1. CDR3: CASSYRDRGYEQYV. The CDR3 DNA reads as TGTGCCAGCAGTTACCGGGACAGGGGCTACGAGCAGTACGTC.